This is a list of T cell receptor beta chains from one sample in a study of blood T cell repertoires in COVID-19. Repertoires were generated with immunoSEQ multiplex PCR, while TCRdb's copy carries only in-frame clones and drops some. The data hold around 24,000 clones, with roughly 89% observed a single time. What was sequenced was peripheral blood. These receptors came from a man aged 65 to 79 with COVID-19, enrolled during active disease. Each CDR3 is given with its conserved first and last residue. Each record gives: D gene, J gene, V gene, CDR3 DNA, CDR3 protein. D genes are given only for firm matches.

d_call: TRBD1; j_call: TRBJ1-6; v_call: TRBV5-1; cdr3_nt: TGCGCCAGCAGCTTGGACAGGGGAGTTTCACCCCTCCACTTT; cdr3_aa: CASSLDRGVSPLHF
d_call: TRBD1; j_call: TRBJ1-5; v_call: TRBV6-2/TRBV6-3; cdr3_nt: TGTGCCAGCAGTCGAGGACAGGGAGGCAATCAGCCCCAGCATTTT; cdr3_aa: CASSRGQGGNQPQHF
d_call: TRBD2; j_call: TRBJ2-1; v_call: TRBV19; cdr3_nt: TGTGCCAGTAAGGGAGGGCTGGGCAATGAGCAGTTCTTC; cdr3_aa: CASKGGLGNEQFF
d_call: TRBD2; j_call: TRBJ2-1; v_call: TRBV25-1; cdr3_nt: TGTGCCACTTCCAGGACTAGCGGTTACAATGAGCAGTTCTTC; cdr3_aa: CATSRTSGYNEQFF
d_call: NA; j_call: TRBJ1-1; v_call: TRBV20-1; cdr3_nt: TGCAGTGCTAGAGATGACAGAGCTTTCTTT; cdr3_aa: CSARDDRAFF
d_call: NA; j_call: TRBJ1-4; v_call: TRBV4-1; cdr3_nt: TGCGCCAGCAGCCCTGAACGCGGGGAAAAACTGTTTTTT; cdr3_aa: CASSPERGEKLFF
d_call: TRBD1; j_call: TRBJ2-7; v_call: TRBV19; cdr3_nt: TGTGCCAGTAGGGGCTTACAGGGGCCCCTGGGGGAGCAGTACTTC; cdr3_aa: CASRGLQGPLGEQYF
d_call: NA; j_call: TRBJ2-7; v_call: TRBV7-2; cdr3_nt: TGTGCCAGCAGCTTCGGTTTCGTACCCTACTACGAGCAGTACTTC; cdr3_aa: CASSFGFVPYYEQYF
d_call: TRBD2; j_call: TRBJ2-1; v_call: TRBV2; cdr3_nt: TGTGCCAGCAGTGATGCTAGCGGGAGGCCACGGCAGTTCTTC; cdr3_aa: CASSDASGRPRQFF
d_call: NA; j_call: TRBJ1-1; v_call: TRBV3-1/TRBV3-2; cdr3_nt: TGTGCCAGCAGCCAAGATCAAATGAGGACAGCGGGGAAAACTTTCTTT; cdr3_aa: CASSQDQMRTAGKTFF
d_call: NA; j_call: TRBJ2-1; v_call: TRBV5-1; cdr3_nt: TGCGCCAGCAGCTTGGGGCAGGTGTCCTACAATGAGCAGTTCTTC; cdr3_aa: CASSLGQVSYNEQFF
d_call: TRBD2; j_call: TRBJ2-7; v_call: TRBV5-1; cdr3_nt: TGCGCCAGCAGCTTGCAGCGGGGGACCGTATACGAGCAGTACTTC; cdr3_aa: CASSLQRGTVYEQYF
d_call: NA; j_call: TRBJ2-2; v_call: TRBV5-1; cdr3_nt: TGCGCCAGCAGCTTTTTAGGGGAGGCCACCGGGGAGCTGTTTTTT; cdr3_aa: CASSFLGEATGELFF
d_call: NA; j_call: TRBJ1-2; v_call: TRBV6-5; cdr3_nt: TGTGTAAGCGGGGGAAACTATGGCTACACCTTC; cdr3_aa: CVSGGNYGYTF